This T cell receptor (beta chain) was sequenced during a study of blood T cell repertoires in COVID-19. Study background: From the United States, Italy and Spain came samples of acute and convalescent COVID-19.

This clone was detected a few times. Germline V lookup: CDR1 SGHTA, CDR2 FQGTGA. The CDR3 spans 15 residues. Trimming removed 5 bases at V and 7 bases at J, with 18 bases between. The data were produced by immunoSEQ multiplex PCR, yet TCRdb's version contains in-frame clones alone and is incomplete. This table holds over 50,000 clones, 75% to 95% found once. The chain employs TRBV7-3 and TRBJ1-5; D remains ambiguous. This sequence was found in a human donor with active COVID-19. The donor label of this sample is uncertain. The sequenced sample consisted of peripheral blood. In DNA, the CDR3 is TGTGCCAGCAGCCCCCGGGTTGGAGGGTGGCAGCCCCAGCATTTT. It is translated as CASSPRVGGWQPQHF.